The sequence of this TCR beta chain was determined in a study of CD8+ T cells in alopecia areata. The study's findings and limits: Scalp specimens additionally yield sequences from normal skin's resident alphabeta T cells. Affected scalp, especially in alopecia totalis/universalis, had a higher clonality than normal scalp did.

Starting from PBMCs, sorting isolated CD4+ and CD8+ T cells. This clone was found a few times. Its specificity is not known. J was trimmed by 7 bases and V by 2 bases; bases with no gene match: 10. Germline values: CDR1 SGHDT, CDR2 YYEEEE. This CDR3 region has 15 residues. cDNA prepared by RNA extraction and subsequent reverse transcription served as the template for sequencing. Profiled with immunoSEQ multiplex PCR; TCRdb holds only in-frame clones, not every one. The profile shows fewer than 150,000 clones, 55% to 70% of them singletons. The sequencing sample was made of CD4+ T cells sorted from blood. The sequence came from a human donor in good health. The chain joins TRBV5-6 to TRBJ2-5; TRBD2 matches at 8 bases. CDR3 region: CASSFVRGGLGTQYF. In DNA, the CDR3 is TGTGCCAGCAGCTTCGTCCGGGGGGGCCTAGGGACCCAGTACTTC. The full variable domain, completed using reference TRBV5-6 and TRBJ2-5, is DAGVTQSPTHLIKTRGQQVTLRCSPKSGHDTVSWYQQALGQGPQFIFQYYEEEERQRGNFPDRFSGHQFPNYSSELNVNALLLGDSALYLCASSFVRGGLGTQYFGPGTRLLVL.